This T cell receptor beta chain comes out of a study of T cell repertoires in cytomegalovirus infection. The wider study: Signatures in public TCR beta sequences pointed to both CMV infection and matching HLA type.

As for this clonotype: Its antigen remains unknown.

A single record per CDR3 protein comes from TCRdb applying MiXCR to the reads. The sample comprises 450,000 to 650,000 distinct CDR3 sequences, 26% of which are singletons, and roughly 13% rests with the top ten. Broader study findings: The ex vivo response was dominated by HLA-C-restricted CMV-specific TCR beta clonotypes. Cumulated frequencies of public TCR beta families served to identify carriers of CMV plus the relevant HLA.

Sequenced material: PBMCs. The sequence was obtained from a human donor in good health (CMV status not recorded). Some clones in this sample may be carry-over from other donors' samples.

The CDR3 nucleotides are TGTGCCAGTAGCCAAGGGTGGGGCGGGAGGGCCATCAATGAGCAGTTCTTC. Its translation: CASSQGWGGRAINEQFF. The chain couples TRBV19 to TRBJ2-1; 9 bases are a match to TRBD2. The ends lost 6 bases at V and 6 bases at J; junction bases unmatched: 15. This CDR3 is 17 amino acids long. Germline-derived CDR1 and CDR2 are LNHDA and SQIVND (reference sequence).